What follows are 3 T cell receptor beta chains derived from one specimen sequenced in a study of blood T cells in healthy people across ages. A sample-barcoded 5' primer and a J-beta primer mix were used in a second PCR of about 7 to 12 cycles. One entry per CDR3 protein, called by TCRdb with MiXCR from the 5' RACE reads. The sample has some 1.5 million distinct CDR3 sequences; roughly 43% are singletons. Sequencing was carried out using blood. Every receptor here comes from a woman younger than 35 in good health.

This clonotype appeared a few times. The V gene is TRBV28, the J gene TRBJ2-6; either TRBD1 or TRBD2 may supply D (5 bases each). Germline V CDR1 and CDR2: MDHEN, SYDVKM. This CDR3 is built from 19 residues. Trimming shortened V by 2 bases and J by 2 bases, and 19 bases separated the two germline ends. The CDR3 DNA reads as TGTGCCAGCAGTTTAGGGATACTACTGGAGGACACTGGGGCCAACGTCCTGACTTTC. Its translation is CASSLGILLEDTGANVLTF.

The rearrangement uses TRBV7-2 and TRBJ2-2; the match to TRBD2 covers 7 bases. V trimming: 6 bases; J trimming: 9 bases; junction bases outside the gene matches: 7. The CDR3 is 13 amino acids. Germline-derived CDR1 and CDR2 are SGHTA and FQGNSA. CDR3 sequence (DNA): TGTGCCAGCAGACGAACTAGCGACTGGGAGCTGTTTTTT. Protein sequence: CASRRTSDWELFF.

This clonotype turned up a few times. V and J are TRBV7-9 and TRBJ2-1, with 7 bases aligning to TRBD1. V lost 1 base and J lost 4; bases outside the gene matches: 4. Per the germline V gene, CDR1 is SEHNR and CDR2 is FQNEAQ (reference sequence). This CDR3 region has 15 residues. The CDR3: CASSLGTGIYNEQFF. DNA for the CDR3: TGTGCCAGCAGCTTAGGGACAGGAATTTACAATGAGCAGTTCTTC.